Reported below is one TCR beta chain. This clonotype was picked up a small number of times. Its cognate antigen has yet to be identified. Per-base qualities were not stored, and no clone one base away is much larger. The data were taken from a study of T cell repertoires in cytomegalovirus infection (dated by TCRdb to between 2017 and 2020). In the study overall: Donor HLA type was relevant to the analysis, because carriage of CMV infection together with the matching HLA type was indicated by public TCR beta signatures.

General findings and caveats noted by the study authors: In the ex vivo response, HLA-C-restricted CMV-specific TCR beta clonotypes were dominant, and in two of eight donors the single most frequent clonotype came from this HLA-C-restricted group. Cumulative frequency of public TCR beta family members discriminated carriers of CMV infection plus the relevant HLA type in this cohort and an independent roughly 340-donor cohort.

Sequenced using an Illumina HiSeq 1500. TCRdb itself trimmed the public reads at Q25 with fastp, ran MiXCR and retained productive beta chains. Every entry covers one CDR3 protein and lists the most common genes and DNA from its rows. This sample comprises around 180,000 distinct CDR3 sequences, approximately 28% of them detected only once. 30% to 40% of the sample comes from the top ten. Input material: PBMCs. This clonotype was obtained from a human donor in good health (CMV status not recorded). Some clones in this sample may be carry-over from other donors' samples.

The bases are TGTGCCAGTCTCACCGGGACAGGGGCTGGTGGCTACACCTTC. This codes for CASLTGTGAGGYTF. The sequence joins TRBV2 to TRBJ1-2, with TRBD1 identical over 10 junction bases. Inclusive of the bounding cysteine and phenylalanine, the CDR3 is 14 residues long. Only the CDR3 DNA is retained, 42 bases long and in frame from the first base. Unmatched junction bases come to 11, with V trimmed by 9 bases and J by 7 bases. The germline V gene provides CDR1 SNHLY and CDR2 FYNNEI.